This T cell receptor (beta chain) is drawn from a study of shared clonotypes between healthy human individuals (TCRdb year 2020). Background for the entire study: The cohort comprised a couple of women and a few men aged 18 to 49 years. For each donor, three plates each were used for CD4 naive and CD4 memory, two plates were used for CD8 naive, and one plate was used for CD8 memory. To estimate repertoire size and how much clonotype sharing occurs between individuals, the study deeply sequenced the blood TCR repertoires of 4 to 6 healthy adults. To increase sequencing depth and limit assay-specific biases, TCR repertoire library preparation and sequencing were carried out by different laboratories using diverse techniques. Each donor's leukapheresis produced roughly between roughly 0.85 and 10 billion PBMCs. What the authors observed across the whole study: Sampling was restricted to blood, and TCR repertoires in tissues likely differ from the TCR repertoires found in blood. Pairwise subsampling led to the expectation that sequencing depth would affect the degree of clonotype sharing among donors. Even with the large sequencing depth, rarefaction of the sorted-subset datasets indicated that sequencing was incomplete. The genetic and exposure-history diversity represented was limited by the small number of donors. Across a handful of donors, around 5% of naive CD4, approximately 3.6% of naive CD8, about 2.3% of memory CD4, and under 0.45% of memory CD8 clonotypes were shared. Clonotypes shared by all four sorted-subset donors showed higher generation probabilities than non-shared clonotypes. Larger estimated clonotype richness was generally found for naive subsets than for memory subsets.

Using the deep immunoSEQ assay, TCR CDR3 regions were amplified from genomic DNA by multiplex PCR. Extracted genomic DNA from each cell subset was spread evenly across all wells of several immunoSEQ 96-well plates, with each plate serving as a replicate. For sorted subsets, approximately 190 ng of genomic DNA, equivalent to some 30,000 T cell genomes, went into each replicate PCR. The purified libraries were quantified using a Qubit 3.0 fluorometer, sized with a Bioanalyzer 2100, and then quantified again using the KAPA Library Quantification kit. A separate single-read 150-cycle Illumina NextSeq 550 flow cell was used to sequence each immunoSEQ 96-well plate. The authors' pipeline ran thus. Because only junctional sequences without quality scores were contained in the immunoSEQ output, filtering matching that applied to full-length reads could not be performed. To assign V/J genes and CDR3, sequences were annotated using PyIR, a Python wrapper for IgBLAST v1.9, with IMGT germline references. Reads were filtered out if the reads had weak V/J assignments (E-value above 1e-6), no CDR3, stop codons, out-of-frame junctions, or ambiguous translated residues. V3J clonotypes were defined as sequences sharing the same inferred V gene, J gene, and CDR3 amino acid sequence. Percentage overlap between repertoires was computed as shared unique clonotypes divided by the size of the smaller repertoire. Repertoire richness was assessed with RTK rarefaction, the Chao1 estimator, and Recon v2.1 estimates of unobserved clonotypes. For all TCRbeta clonotypes obtained by the gDNA method from a few donors, generation probabilities were computed with OLGA. In its TCRdb copy, this immuneACCESS table keeps in-frame sequences only and misses some clones. Where compared with another copy, unresolved V genes explain less than half of these, and the others have no known cause. V and J calls plus clone size are reproduced from that table; the DNA served to infer D and trimming. The sample has approximately 2.5 million clones on record, around nine tenths of them singletons. The ten top clones hold about 0.13% of the sample.

For this clone: Its specific antigen is unknown. It has no much larger one-base neighbor in the sample; base qualities were not kept.

Healthy HIV-negative adults with no recently reported acute infections or vaccinations were included as donors. Only Caucasian adults living in Nashville, Tennessee, USA were represented among the donors. Magnetic negative selection was used to enrich CD4+ T cells, after which naive cells were positively selected on CD45RA and the negative fraction became the memory subset. Blood was obtained by leukapheresis, after which PBMCs were separated by Ficoll-Histopaque density gradient centrifugation and cryopreserved in liquid nitrogen vapor phase. Purity and quantity of every magnetically sorted T cell population were checked by analytical flow cytometry. Genomic DNA was isolated from every sorted fraction and measured by UV absorbance on a Nanodrop 2000c. The sequencing sample was made of naive CD4+ T cells sorted from blood. In the paper's terms, the cell subset or site label means: CD45RA+ positively selected. The clonotype originates from a man aged 18 to 29 in good health.

The DNA reads TGCACCAGCACGCCTAGCCCGGGACTAGCGGATTACTACGAGCAGTACTTC. Its protein reads: CTSTPSPGLADYYEQYF. Recombination connected TRBV1 to TRBJ2-5; the table's D call, TRBD2, has no DNA check behind it. The J call could be wrong; TRBJ2-7 is a better fit for the DNA end. TRBV1 is reported as a pseudogene. The CDR3, from cysteine to phenylalanine, totals 17 residues. Left in the record is the CDR3 DNA by itself, 51 bases read in frame from the first base.